This is a list of T cell receptor beta chains from one sample in a study of blood T cells in healthy people across ages. A single record per CDR3 protein comes from TCRdb applying MiXCR to the 5' RACE reads. This table holds fewer than 600,000 distinct CDR3 sequences, 27% found once. These data were also reused for a study on T cells of mothers and their children.

Sequenced sample: blood. Source of these receptors: a boy aged 2 to 10 in good health. Each CDR3 is given with its conserved first and last residue. Fields, in order: V gene, clone size, D gene, J gene, CDR3 protein, CDR3 DNA. The D gene is left open where the match is weak. Part of the rows lack a size; the others show once, few, many or a class for expanded clones.

TRBV28,few,-,TRBJ2-3,CASSLGQSDTQYF,TGTGCCAGCAGTCTCGGACAATCAGATACGCAGTATTTT
TRBV9,-,-,TRBJ1-2,CASSTPHGYTF,TGTGCCAGCAGCACACCCCATGGCTACACCTTC
TRBV20-1,few,-,TRBJ1-5,CSAEGGSDQPQHF,TGCAGTGCCGAAGGGGGGTCGGATCAGCCCCAGCATTTT
TRBV29-1,-,TRBD1,TRBJ2-3,CSVEDGDRGYTDTQYF,TGCAGCGTTGAAGATGGGGACAGGGGGTACACAGATACGCAGTATTTT
TRBV6-2/TRBV6-3,-,TRBD2,TRBJ2-1,CASTDGVASGGARSYNEQLF,TGTGCCAGCACCGACGGGGTGGCTAGCGGGGGGGCGAGGTCCTACAATGAGCAGCTCTTC
TRBV10-3,few,TRBD1,TRBJ1-1,CASRDSWVNTEAFF,TGTGCCTCCCGGGACAGTTGGGTGAACACTGAAGCTTTCTTT
TRBV7-2,few,-,TRBJ1-4,CASSSGGFNEKLFF,TGTGCCAGCAGCTCCGGGGGCTTTAATGAAAAACTGTTTTTT
TRBV11-1,few,-,TRBJ2-1,CASSQPGYNEQFF,TGTGCCAGCTCCCAACCCGGGTACAATGAGCAGTTCTTC
TRBV7-2,-,TRBD2,TRBJ2-5,CASSQTSGLKETQYF,TGTGCCAGCAGTCAGACTAGCGGATTGAAAGAGACCCAGTACTTC
TRBV12-3/TRBV12-4,many,-,TRBJ2-2,CASSLAGVGGELFF,TGTGCCAGCAGTTTAGCCGGGGTTGGCGGGGAGCTGTTTTTT
TRBV5-4,-,TRBD1,TRBJ2-5,CASSATGDGETQYF,TGTGCCAGCAGCGCTACAGGGGACGGAGAGACCCAGTACTTC
TRBV12-3/TRBV12-4,many,-,TRBJ1-4,CASSFVGEKLFF,TGTGCCAGCAGTTTTGTGGGTGAAAAACTGTTTTTT
TRBV27,-,-,TRBJ1-6,CASSGGGSPLHF,TGTGCCAGCAGTGGGGGGGGATCACCCCTCCACTTT
TRBV21-1,-,-,TRBJ2-7,CASSKAGTGGNEQYF,TGTGCCAGCAGCAAAGCTGGGACAGGGGGCAACGAGCAGTACTTC
TRBV19,-,-,TRBJ1-6,CASSIGSRSNSPLHF,TGTGCCAGTAGTATAGGTAGCCGGAGTAATTCACCCCTCCACTTT
TRBV29-1,few,TRBD1,TRBJ2-5,CSARTGRETQYF,TGCAGCGCCAGGACAGGGAGGGAGACCCAGTACTTC
TRBV3-1,-,-,TRBJ2-3,CASSPGTQDTQYF,TGTGCCAGCAGTCCCGGGACCCAAGATACGCAGTATTTT
TRBV12-3/TRBV12-4,once,TRBD1,TRBJ1-6,CASSPGTGGGSPLHF,TGTGCCAGCAGCCCTGGGACAGGGGGGGGATCACCCCTCCACTTT
TRBV12-3/TRBV12-4,-,-,TRBJ1-5,CASDQSNQPQHF,TGTGCCAGCGACCAGAGCAATCAGCCCCAGCATTTT
TRBV12-3/TRBV12-4,few,-,TRBJ1-4,CASSTRSPDSVNEKLFF,TGTGCCAGCAGCACGCGATCGCCGGACAGTGTTAATGAAAAACTGTTTTTT
TRBV20-1,-,-,TRBJ2-2,CSARMGSGNTGELFF,TGCAGTGCGAGGATGGGGTCTGGGAACACCGGGGAGCTGTTTTTT
TRBV6-2/TRBV6-3,few,-,TRBJ2-3,CASSAEWADTQYF,TGTGCCAGCAGCGCTGAGTGGGCAGATACGCAGTATTTT
TRBV27,-,TRBD1,TRBJ2-1,CASSFRTGGREQFF,TGTGCCAGCAGTTTTCGGACAGGGGGCCGGGAGCAGTTCTTC
TRBV10-2,many,-,TRBJ2-7,CASSEEAYEQYF,TGCGCCAGCAGTGAGGAGGCCTACGAGCAGTACTTC
TRBV27,few,-,TRBJ2-7,CASGPYSGEGEQYF,TGTGCCAGCGGTCCTTACTCAGGGGAAGGCGAGCAGTACTTC
TRBV12-3/TRBV12-4,-,-,TRBJ2-6,CASSLGSGGANVLTF,TGTGCCAGCAGTTTAGGTAGTGGGGGGGCCAACGTCCTGACTTTC